The present entry profiles one T cell receptor (beta chain) with its context. The record originates from a study of blood T cell repertoires in COVID-19. Overall study context: COVID-19 samples from acute and convalescent phases originated in the United States, Italy and Spain. PBMCs, B-cell-depleted T cells, or T cells provided the cDNA or gDNA that made up the material.

There are 12 residues in the CDR3. Trimming shortened V by 3 bases and J by 3 bases, and 9 bases separated the two germline ends. CDR1 SQVTM and CDR2 ANQGSEA come from the germline V gene. Original processing methods: Counts of nucleated cells, estimated from reference gene primer amplification, were obtained. Here immunoSEQ multiplex PCR was the method, and the copy in TCRdb shows in-frame clones only, minus some. D and trimming come from the DNA, and the V and J calls and clone size come from that table. The sample yields around 270,000 clones, 88% seen once. This TCR came from a man aged 55 to 70 who had recovered from COVID-19. The sample taken for sequencing was peripheral blood. V gene TRBV29-1 combines with J gene TRBJ2-7; a weak D match, TRBD1 (6 bases). CDR3 amino acids: CSVDSRGYEQYF. DNA for the CDR3: TGCAGCGTTGATAGCAGGGGCTACGAGCAGTACTTC.